This TCR beta chain appears in the sequencing data of a study of blood T cell repertoires in COVID-19. Study details: Some COVID-19 samples were acute and others convalescent; all came from the United States, Italy and Spain. The analysed material was cDNA or gDNA that came from T cells, B-cell-depleted T cells, or PBMCs.

Germline V CDR1 and CDR2: SGHRS, YFSETQ. V gave up 5 bases and J gave up 2 bases; unmatched junction bases: 4. There are 15 residues in the CDR3. The authors' processing: Nucleated cell number was recorded as an estimate derived from reference gene primer amplification. TCRdb's copy holds only in-frame clones and misses some; the assay was immunoSEQ multiplex PCR. D and trimming were read from the DNA, whereas the V and J calls and clone size are those reported in that table. Among nearly 80,000 clones listed, around 88% were seen once. The sequencing sample was made of peripheral blood. The chain employs TRBV5-1 and TRBJ2-7, with 13 bases that match TRBD2. The receptor's source is a woman older than 75 with active or convalescent COVID-19. CDR3 nucleotide sequence: TGCGCCAGCAGGCCCGGGACTAGCGGGACCTACGAGCAGTACTTC. It is translated as CASRPGTSGTYEQYF.